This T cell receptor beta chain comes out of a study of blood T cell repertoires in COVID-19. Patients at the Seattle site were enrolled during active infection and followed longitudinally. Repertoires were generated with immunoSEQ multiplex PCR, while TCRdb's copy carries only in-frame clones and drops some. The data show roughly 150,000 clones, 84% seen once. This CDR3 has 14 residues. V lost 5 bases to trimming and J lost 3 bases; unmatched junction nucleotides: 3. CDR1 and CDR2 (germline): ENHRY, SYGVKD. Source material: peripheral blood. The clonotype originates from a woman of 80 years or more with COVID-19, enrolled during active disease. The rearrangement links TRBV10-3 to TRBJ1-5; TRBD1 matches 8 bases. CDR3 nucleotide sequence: TGTGCCATCAGTTGGGACAGGAACAATCAGCCCCAGCATTTT. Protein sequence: CAISWDRNNQPQHF.